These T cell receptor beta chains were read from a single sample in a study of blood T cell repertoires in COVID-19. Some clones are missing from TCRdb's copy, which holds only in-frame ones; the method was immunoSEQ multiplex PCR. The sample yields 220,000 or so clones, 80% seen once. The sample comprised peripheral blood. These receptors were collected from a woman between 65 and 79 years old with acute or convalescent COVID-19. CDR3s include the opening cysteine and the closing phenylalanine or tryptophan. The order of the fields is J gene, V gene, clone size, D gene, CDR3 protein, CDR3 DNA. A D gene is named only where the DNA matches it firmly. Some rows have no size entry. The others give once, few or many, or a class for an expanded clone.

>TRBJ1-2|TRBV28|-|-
CASRESGDGYTF
TGTGCCAGCAGGGAATCAGGGGATGGCTACACCTTC
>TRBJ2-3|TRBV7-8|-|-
CASWTGVSSTDTQYF
TGTGCCAGCTGGACCGGGGTCTCTAGCACAGATACGCAGTATTTT
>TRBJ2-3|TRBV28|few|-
CASRTQGTDTQYF
TGTGCCAGCAGAACACAGGGCACAGATACGCAGTATTTT
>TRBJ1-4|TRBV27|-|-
CASSSPTVTGEKLFF
TGTGCCAGCAGTTCGCCGACAGTCACTGGGGAAAAACTGTTTTTT
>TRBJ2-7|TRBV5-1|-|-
CASREGAQGAYEQYF
TGCGCCAGCAGGGAGGGGGCCCAAGGGGCCTACGAGCAGTACTTC
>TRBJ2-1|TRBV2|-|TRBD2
CASQRLREPGNEQFF
TGTGCCAGCCAACGGTTGCGGGAGCCGGGCAATGAGCAGTTCTTC
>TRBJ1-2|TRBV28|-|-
CASSLAGTPRGYTF
TGTGCCAGCAGTTTGGCTGGGACACCAAGGGGCTACACCTTC
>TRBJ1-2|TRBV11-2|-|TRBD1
CASSHYRGSDYGYTF
TGTGCCAGCAGCCACTACAGGGGTTCCGACTATGGCTACACCTTC
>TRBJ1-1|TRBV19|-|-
CASKGTDSMNTEAFF
TGTGCCAGCAAGGGCACAGACAGCATGAACACTGAAGCTTTCTTT
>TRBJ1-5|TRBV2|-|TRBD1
CASSPGTGMANQPQHF
TGTGCCAGCAGCCCCGGGACAGGTATGGCCAATCAGCCCCAGCATTTT
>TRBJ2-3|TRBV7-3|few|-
CAGSEGVGDTQYF
TGTGCCGGCTCCGAGGGGGTGGGAGATACGCAGTATTTT
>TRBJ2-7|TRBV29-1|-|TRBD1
CSVEDPRQGAYEQYF
TGCAGCGTTGAAGATCCGAGACAGGGGGCTTACGAGCAGTACTTC
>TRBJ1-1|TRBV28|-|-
CASSFGARATNTEAFF
TGTGCCAGCAGTTTTGGCGCGAGGGCCACGAACACTGAAGCTTTCTTT
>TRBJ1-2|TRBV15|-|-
CATSPRLSGGYGYTF
TGTGCCACCAGCCCTCGGCTCTCCGGGGGCTATGGCTACACCTTC
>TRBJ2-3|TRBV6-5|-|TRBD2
CASSSTSGRRDTQYF
TGTGCCAGCAGTAGCACTAGCGGGAGACGAGATACGCAGTATTTT
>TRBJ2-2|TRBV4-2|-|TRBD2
CASARDGGRNTGELFF
TGTGCCAGCGCCCGCGACGGCGGGAGGAACACCGGGGAGCTGTTTTTT
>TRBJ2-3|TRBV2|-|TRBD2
CASSELREGDTQYF
TGTGCCAGCAGTGAGTTGAGGGAGGGAGATACGCAGTATTTT
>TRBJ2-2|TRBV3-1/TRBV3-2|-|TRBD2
CASSQGDYNTGELFF
TGTGCCAGCAGCCAAGGGGACTATAACACCGGGGAGCTGTTTTTT
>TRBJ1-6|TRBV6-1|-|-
CASSDRQDYNSPLHF
TGTGCCAGCAGTGATCGGCAGGATTATAATTCACCCCTCCACTTT
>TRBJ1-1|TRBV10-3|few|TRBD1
CAIRQGARVNTEAFF
TGTGCCATCAGACAGGGGGCAAGGGTGAACACTGAAGCTTTCTTT
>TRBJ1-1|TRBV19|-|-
CASRRVVENTEAFF
TGTGCCAGTAGGAGAGTTGTAGAGAACACTGAAGCTTTCTTT
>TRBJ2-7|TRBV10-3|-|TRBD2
CAISEAGLAGRIRYEQYF
TGTGCCATCAGTGAGGCGGGACTAGCGGGAAGGATCCGCTACGAGCAGTACTTC
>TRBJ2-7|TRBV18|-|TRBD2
CASSPTSGSEEQYF
TGTGCCAGCTCACCGACTAGCGGGAGTGAGGAGCAGTACTTC
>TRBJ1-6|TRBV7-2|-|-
CASSLLVREGSPLHF
TGTGCCAGCAGCTTATTGGTCAGGGAAGGGTCACCCCTCCACTTT
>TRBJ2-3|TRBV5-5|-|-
CASSSQPQFTDTQYF
TGTGCCAGCAGCTCACAACCACAGTTCACAGATACGCAGTATTTT
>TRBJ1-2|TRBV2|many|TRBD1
CASRGQIDNYGYTF
TGTGCCAGCAGGGGACAGATTGACAACTATGGCTACACCTTC
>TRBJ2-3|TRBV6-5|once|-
CAIRGADTQYF
TGTGCCATCCGAGGCGCAGATACGCAGTATTTT
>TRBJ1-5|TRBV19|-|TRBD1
CASSMGRQGSSNQPQHF
TGTGCCAGTAGTATGGGTAGACAGGGATCTAGCAATCAGCCCCAGCATTTT
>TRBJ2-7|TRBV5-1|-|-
CASSLVSGAVSYEQYF
TGCGCCAGCAGCTTGGTTTCGGGAGCGGTCTCCTACGAGCAGTACTTC
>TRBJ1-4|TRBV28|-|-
CASSPRDSPNEKLFF
TGTGCCAGCAGCCCACGCGACAGTCCGAATGAAAAACTGTTTTTT
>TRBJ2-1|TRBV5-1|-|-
CASSLGGNEQFF
TGCGCCAGCAGCTTGGGAGGAAACGAGCAGTTCTTC
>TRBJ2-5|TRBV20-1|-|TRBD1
CSKQGLETQYF
TGCAGTAAACAGGGGCTGGAGACCCAGTACTTC
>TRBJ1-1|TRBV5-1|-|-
CASSFTENTEAFF
TGCGCCAGCAGCTTTACAGAGAACACTGAAGCTTTCTTT
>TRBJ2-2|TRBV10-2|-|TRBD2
CASAGTSGITGELFF
TGCGCCAGCGCGGGGACTAGCGGAATCACCGGGGAGCTGTTTTTT
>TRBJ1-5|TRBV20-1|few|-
CSASTGIRTLSQPQHF
TGCAGTGCTAGTACAGGGATACGGACCCTGAGTCAGCCCCAGCATTTT
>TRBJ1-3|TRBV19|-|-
CASSTLTGARSGNTIYF
TGTGCCAGTAGTACCTTGACAGGTGCCCGCTCTGGAAACACCATATATTTT
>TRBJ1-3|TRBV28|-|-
CATFRANSGNTIYF
TGTGCCACTTTCAGGGCTAACTCTGGAAACACCATATATTTT
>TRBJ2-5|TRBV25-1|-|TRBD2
CASSEGREGLWQETQYF
TGTGCCAGCAGTGAAGGGCGGGAGGGCCTTTGGCAAGAGACCCAGTACTTC
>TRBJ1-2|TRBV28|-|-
CASSLSHGGYGYTF
TGTGCCAGCAGTTTATCACATGGCGGGTATGGCTACACCTTC
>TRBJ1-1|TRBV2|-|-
CASMSEVNTEAFF
TGTGCCAGCATGTCCGAGGTGAACACTGAAGCTTTCTTT
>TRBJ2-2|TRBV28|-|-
CATESYTGELFF
TGTGCCACCGAAAGCTACACCGGGGAGCTGTTTTTT
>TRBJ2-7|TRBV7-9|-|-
CASYDRYEQYF
TGTGCCAGCTACGACAGGTACGAGCAGTACTTC
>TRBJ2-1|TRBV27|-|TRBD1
CASSRFGTGLGNEQFF
TGTGCCAGCAGCCGCTTCGGGACAGGGCTGGGCAATGAGCAGTTCTTC
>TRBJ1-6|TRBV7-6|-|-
CASSLLNRDSPLHF
TGTGCCAGCAGCCTTCTGAACCGGGATTCACCCCTCCACTTT
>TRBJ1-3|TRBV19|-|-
CATARSGNTIYF
TGTGCCACCGCCCGGTCTGGAAACACCATATATTTT
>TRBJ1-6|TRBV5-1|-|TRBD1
CASSSRDRDNSPLHF
TGCGCCAGCAGCTCCCGGGACAGAGATAATTCACCCCTCCACTTT
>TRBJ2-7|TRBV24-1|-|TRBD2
CATSDPGLAGTYEQYF
TGTGCCACCAGTGACCCAGGACTAGCGGGGACCTACGAGCAGTACTTC
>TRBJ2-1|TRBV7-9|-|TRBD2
CASSLVRENEQFF
TGTGCCAGCAGCTTAGTGCGGGAGAATGAGCAGTTCTTC
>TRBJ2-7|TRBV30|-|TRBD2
CAWTSGIYEQYF
TGTGCCTGGACTAGCGGGATCTACGAGCAGTACTTC
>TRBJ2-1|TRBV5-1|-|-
CASSLLGDSYNEQFF
TGCGCCAGCAGCTTGCTCGGGGACTCCTACAATGAGCAGTTCTTC
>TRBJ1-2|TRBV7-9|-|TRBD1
CASSQQGPHTGYTF
TGTGCCAGCAGCCAACAGGGGCCGCACACTGGCTACACCTTC